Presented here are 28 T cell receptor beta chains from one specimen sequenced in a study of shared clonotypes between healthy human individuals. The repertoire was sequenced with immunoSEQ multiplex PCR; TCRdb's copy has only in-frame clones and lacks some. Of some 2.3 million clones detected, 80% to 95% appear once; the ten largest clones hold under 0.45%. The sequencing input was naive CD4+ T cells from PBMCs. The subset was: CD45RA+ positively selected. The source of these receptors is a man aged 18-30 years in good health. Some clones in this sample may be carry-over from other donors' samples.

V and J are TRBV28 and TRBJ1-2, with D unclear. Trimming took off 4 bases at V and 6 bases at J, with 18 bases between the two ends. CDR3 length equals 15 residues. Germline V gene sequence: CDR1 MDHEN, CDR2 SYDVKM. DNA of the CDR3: TGTGCCAGCAGTTCACACGGCAGTGGAAGGGATGGCTACACCTTC. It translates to CASSSHGSGRDGYTF.

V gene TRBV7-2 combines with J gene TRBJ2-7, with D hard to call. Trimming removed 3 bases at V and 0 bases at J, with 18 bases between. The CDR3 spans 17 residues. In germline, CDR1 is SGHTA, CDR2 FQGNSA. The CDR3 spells CASSLILGSTVSYEQYF. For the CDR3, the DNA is TGTGCCAGCAGCTTGATACTGGGGTCTACGGTCTCCTACGAGCAGTACTTC.

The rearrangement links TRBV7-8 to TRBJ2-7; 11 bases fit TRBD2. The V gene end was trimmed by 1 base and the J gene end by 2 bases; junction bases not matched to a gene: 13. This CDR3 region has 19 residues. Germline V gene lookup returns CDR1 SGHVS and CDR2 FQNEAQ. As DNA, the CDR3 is TGTGCCAGCAGCTTAGAGTTGGCTAGCGGGAGGCCTACTGCCTACGAGCAGTACTTC. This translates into CASSLELASGRPTAYEQYF.

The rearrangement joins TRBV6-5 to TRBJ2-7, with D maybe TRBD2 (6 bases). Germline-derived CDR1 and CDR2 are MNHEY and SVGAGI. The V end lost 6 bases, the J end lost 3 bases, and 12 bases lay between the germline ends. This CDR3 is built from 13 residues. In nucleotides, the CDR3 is TGTGCCAGCAGGGGAGGACCACTCTACGAGCAGTACTTC. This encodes CASRGGPLYEQYF.

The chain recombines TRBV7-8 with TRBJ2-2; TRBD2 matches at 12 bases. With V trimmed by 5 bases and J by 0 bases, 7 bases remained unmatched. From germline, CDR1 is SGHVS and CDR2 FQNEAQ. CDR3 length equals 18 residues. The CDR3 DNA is TGTGCCAGCAGCCTTAGGACTAGCGGGACCACGAACACCGGGGAGCTGTTTTTT. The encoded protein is CASSLRTSGTTNTGELFF.

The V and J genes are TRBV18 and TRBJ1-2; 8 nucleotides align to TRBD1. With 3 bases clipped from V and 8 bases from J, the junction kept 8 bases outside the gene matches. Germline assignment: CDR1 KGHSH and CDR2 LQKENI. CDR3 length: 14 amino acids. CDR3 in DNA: TGTGCCAGCTCACCCGCGACAGGGGAATACGGCTACACCTTC. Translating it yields CASSPATGEYGYTF.

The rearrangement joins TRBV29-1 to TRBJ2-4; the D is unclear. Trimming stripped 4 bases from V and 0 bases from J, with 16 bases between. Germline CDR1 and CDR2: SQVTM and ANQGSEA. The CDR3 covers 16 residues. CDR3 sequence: CSVVFRPILAKNIQYF. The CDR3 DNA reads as TGCAGCGTTGTTTTTCGGCCGATCCTAGCCAAAAACATTCAGTACTTC.

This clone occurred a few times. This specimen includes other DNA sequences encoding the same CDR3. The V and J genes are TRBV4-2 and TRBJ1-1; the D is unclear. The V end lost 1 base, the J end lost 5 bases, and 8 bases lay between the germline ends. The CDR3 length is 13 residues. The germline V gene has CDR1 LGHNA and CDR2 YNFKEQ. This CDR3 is CASSQGGRTEAFF. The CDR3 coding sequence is TGTGCCAGCAGCCAAGGAGGGAGAACTGAAGCTTTCTTT.

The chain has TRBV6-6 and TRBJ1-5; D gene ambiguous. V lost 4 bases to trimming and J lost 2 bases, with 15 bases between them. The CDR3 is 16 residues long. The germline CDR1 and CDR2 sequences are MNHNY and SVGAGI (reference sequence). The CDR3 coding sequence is TGTGCCAGCAGTTCTCACCAGAGCCTGGGCAATCAGCCCCAGCATTTT. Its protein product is CASSSHQSLGNQPQHF.

The CDR3: CASSQLAGATGELFF. The CDR3 DNA reads TGTGCCAGCAGCCAACTAGCGGGAGCTACCGGGGAGCTGTTTTTT. This chain connects TRBV7-3 to TRBJ2-2; 11 positions match TRBD2. Looked up from germline, CDR1 is SGHTA and CDR2 is FQGTGA. V lost 5 bases and J lost 5; bases outside the gene matches: 4. The CDR3 length is 15 residues.

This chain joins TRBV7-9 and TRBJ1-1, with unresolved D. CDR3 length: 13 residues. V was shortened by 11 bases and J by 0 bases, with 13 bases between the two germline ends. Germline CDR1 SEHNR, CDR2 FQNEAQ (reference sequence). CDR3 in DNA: TGTGCCGGACTCTTCCTCATGAACACTGAAGCTTTCTTT. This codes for CAGLFLMNTEAFF.

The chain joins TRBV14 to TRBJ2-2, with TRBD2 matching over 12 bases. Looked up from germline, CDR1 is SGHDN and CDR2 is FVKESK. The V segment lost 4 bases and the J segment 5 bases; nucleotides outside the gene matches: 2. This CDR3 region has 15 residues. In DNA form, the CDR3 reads TGTGCCAGCAGCCTTGGACTAGCGGGGACCGGGGAGCTGTTTTTT. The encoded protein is CASSLGLAGTGELFF.

CDR3 in DNA: TGTGCCAGCCAGACGAATAGTCTCGAGCAGTACTTC. This codes for CASQTNSLEQYF. The chain combines TRBV19 with TRBJ2-7; D is ambiguous. This CDR3 has 12 amino acids. The germline V and J ends were trimmed by 9 bases and 6 bases, with 15 bases remaining between them. Germline V gene sequence: CDR1 LNHDA, CDR2 SQIVND (reference sequence).

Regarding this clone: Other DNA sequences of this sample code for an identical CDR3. This CDR3 is CATSRGGRDEQFF. As DNA, the CDR3 is TGTGCCACCAGCAGAGGAGGACGGGATGAGCAGTTCTTC. The chain has TRBV15 and TRBJ2-1; D gene unclear. Germline loops: CDR1 LNHNV, CDR2 YYDKDF (reference sequence). Trimming removed 1 base at V and 8 bases at J, with 9 bases between. This CDR3 has 13 amino acids. The whole variable domain, filled in from reference TRBV15 and TRBJ2-1, reads DAMVIQNPRYQVTQFGKPVTLSCSQTLNHNVMYWYQQKSSQAPKLLFHYYDKDFNNEADTPDNFQSRRPNTSFCFLDIRSPGLGDTAMYLCATSRGGRDEQFFGPGTRLTVL.

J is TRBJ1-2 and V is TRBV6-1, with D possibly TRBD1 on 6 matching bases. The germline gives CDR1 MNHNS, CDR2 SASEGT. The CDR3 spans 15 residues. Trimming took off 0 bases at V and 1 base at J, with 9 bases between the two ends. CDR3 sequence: CASSEAGRGNYGYTF. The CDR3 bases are TGTGCCAGCAGTGAAGCGGGCAGGGGTAACTATGGCTACACCTTC.

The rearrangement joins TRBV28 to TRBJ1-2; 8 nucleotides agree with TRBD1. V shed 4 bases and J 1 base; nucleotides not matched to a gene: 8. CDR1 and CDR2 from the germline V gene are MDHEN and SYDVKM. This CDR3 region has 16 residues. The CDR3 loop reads CASSSRTGKGNYGYTF. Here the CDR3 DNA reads TGTGCCAGCAGTTCGCGGACAGGGAAGGGTAACTATGGCTACACCTTC.

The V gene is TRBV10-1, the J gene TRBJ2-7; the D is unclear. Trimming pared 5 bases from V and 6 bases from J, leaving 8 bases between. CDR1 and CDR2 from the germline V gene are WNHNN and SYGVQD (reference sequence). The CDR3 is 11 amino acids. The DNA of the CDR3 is TGCGCCAGCAGTTCTAGAGGCGAGCAGTACTTC. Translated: CASSSRGEQYF.

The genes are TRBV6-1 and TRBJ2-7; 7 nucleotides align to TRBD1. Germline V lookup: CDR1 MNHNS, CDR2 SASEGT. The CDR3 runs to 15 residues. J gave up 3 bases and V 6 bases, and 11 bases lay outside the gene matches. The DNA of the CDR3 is TGTGCCAGCAGCCTATATCGGGACAGCTACTACGAGCAGTACTTC. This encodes CASSLYRDSYYEQYF.

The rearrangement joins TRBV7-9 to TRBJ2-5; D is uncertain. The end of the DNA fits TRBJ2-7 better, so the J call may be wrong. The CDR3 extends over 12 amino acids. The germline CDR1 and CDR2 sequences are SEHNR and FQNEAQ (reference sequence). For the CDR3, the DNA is TGTGCCAGCAGCTTAGGTCGTTACGAGCAGTACTTC. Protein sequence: CASSLGRYEQYF.

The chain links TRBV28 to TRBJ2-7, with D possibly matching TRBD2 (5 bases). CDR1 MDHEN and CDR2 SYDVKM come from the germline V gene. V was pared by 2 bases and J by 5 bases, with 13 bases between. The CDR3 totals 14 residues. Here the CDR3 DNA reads TGTGCCAGCAGTTTAAACCACCAGCGGAACGAGCAGTACTTC. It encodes CASSLNHQRNEQYF. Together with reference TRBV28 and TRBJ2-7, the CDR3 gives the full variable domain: DVKVTQSSRYLVKRTGEKVFLECVQDMDHENMFWYRQDPGLGLRLIYFSYDVKMKEKGDIPEGYSVSREKKERFSLILESASTNQTSMYLCASSLNHQRNEQYFGPGTRLTVT.

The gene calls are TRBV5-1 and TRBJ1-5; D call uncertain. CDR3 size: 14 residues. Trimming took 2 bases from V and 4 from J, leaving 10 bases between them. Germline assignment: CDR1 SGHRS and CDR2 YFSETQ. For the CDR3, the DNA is TGCGCCAGCAGCTTTGGGCAGCCAAATCAGCCCCAGCATTTT. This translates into CASSFGQPNQPQHF.

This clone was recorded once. This chain's CDR3 is CASRDRVGNTGELFF. The CDR3 DNA reads TGTGCCAGCCGGGACAGGGTAGGGAACACCGGGGAGCTGTTTTTT. The rearrangement links TRBV2 to TRBJ2-2; 9 nucleotides align to TRBD1. The CDR3 is 15 residues long. Germline lookup yields CDR1 SNHLY and CDR2 FYNNEI. Trimming took 8 bases from V and 1 from J; bases not matched to a gene: 5.

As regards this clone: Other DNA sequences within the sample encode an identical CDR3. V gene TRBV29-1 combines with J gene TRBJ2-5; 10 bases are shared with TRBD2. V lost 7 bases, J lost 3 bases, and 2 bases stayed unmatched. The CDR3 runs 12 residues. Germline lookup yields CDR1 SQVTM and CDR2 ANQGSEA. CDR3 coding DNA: TGCAGCGGGCTAGCGGGAGAAGAGACCCAGTACTTC. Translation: CSGLAGEETQYF.

CDR3 sequence reads: CASSPDGYNEQFF. CDR3 DNA sequence: TGTGCCAGCAGCCCGGACGGTTACAATGAGCAGTTCTTC. V is TRBV7-3 and J is TRBJ2-1; the D is unclear. The CDR3 is 13 amino acids. The V end was cut by 5 bases, the J end by 4 bases, with 9 bases between. The germline V gene has CDR1 SGHTA and CDR2 FQGTGA.

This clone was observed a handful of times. CDR3 coding DNA: TGTGCCAGCACGACGACCGTGGATGGCTACACCTTC. Protein product: CASTTTVDGYTF. V is TRBV28 and J is TRBJ1-2; the D is unclear. V lost 7 bases and J 6 bases, leaving 12 bases between the germline ends. The CDR3 has 12 residues. CDR1 MDHEN and CDR2 SYDVKM come from the germline V gene.

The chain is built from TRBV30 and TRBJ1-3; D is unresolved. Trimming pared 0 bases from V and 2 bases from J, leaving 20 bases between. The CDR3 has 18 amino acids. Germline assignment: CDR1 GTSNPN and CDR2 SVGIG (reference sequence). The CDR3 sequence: CAWSVLPSYGFTGNTIYF. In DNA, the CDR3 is TGTGCCTGGAGTGTACTCCCCTCTTACGGATTTACTGGAAACACCATATATTTT.

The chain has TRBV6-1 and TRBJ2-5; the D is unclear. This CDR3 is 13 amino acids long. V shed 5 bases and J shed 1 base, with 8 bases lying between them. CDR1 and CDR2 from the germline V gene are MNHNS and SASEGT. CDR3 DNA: TGTGCCAGCAGTCTGGATTCCCAAGAGACCCAGTACTTC. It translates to CASSLDSQETQYF.

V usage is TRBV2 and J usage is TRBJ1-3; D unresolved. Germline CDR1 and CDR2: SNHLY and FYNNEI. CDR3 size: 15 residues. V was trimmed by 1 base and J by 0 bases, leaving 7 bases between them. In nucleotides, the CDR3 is TGTGCCAGCAGTGAAGACGGACTCTCTGGAAACACCATATATTTT. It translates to CASSEDGLSGNTIYF.